This T cell receptor beta chain was retrieved from a study of graft-versus-host responses after intestinal transplantation. Looking at the study overall: Every recipient had anti-thymocyte globulin induction and approximately 3 years of tacrolimus plus steroids.

Clones were sequenced by immunoSEQ multiplex PCR, and TCRdb holds only the in-frame ones, with some missing. Here the sample spans over 100,000 clones, approximately 92% being singletons. Comments on this clone: The antigen is undetermined.

The sample was unstimulated CD4+ T cells sorted from spleen or lymph node cells, taken before transplant. This TCR derives from a human donor who was the organ donor for an intestinal transplant.

Here the CDR3 reads CASSQVLAGSYNEQFF. The CDR3, as DNA: TGTGCCAGCAGCCAAGTACTAGCGGGTTCCTACAATGAGCAGTTCTTC. The V and J genes are TRBV4-2 and TRBJ2-1; 9 bases align to TRBD2. This CDR3 is 16 amino acids long. The V gene's germline CDR1 is LGHNA and CDR2 YNFKEQ. V was clipped by 1 base and J by 1 base; unmatched bases: 2.